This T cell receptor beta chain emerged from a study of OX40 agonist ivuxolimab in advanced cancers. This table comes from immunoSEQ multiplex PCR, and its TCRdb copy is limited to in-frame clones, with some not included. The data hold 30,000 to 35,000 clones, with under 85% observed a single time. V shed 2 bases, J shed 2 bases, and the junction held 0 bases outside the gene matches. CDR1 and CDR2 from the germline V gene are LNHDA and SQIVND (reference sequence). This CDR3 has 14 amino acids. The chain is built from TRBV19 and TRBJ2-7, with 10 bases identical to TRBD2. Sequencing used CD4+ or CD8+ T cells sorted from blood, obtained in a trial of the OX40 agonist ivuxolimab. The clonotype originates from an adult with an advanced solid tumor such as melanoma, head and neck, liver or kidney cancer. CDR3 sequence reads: CASSILAGAYEQYF. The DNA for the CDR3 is TGTGCCAGTAGTATACTAGCGGGAGCCTACGAGCAGTACTTC. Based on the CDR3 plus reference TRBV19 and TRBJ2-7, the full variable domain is DGGITQSPKYLFRKEGQNVTLSCEQNLNHDAMYWYRQDPGQGLRLIYYSQIVNDFQKGDIAEGYSVSREKKESFPLTVTSAQKNPTAFYLCASSILAGAYEQYFGPGTRLTVT.